Described below is a single T cell receptor beta chain sequence and its context. The data were obtained in a study of blood T cell repertoires in COVID-19. Study background: The samples span acute and convalescent COVID-19 from the United States, Italy and Spain. In each case, the material was cDNA or gDNA derived from T cells, B-cell-depleted T cells, or PBMCs.

Per the authors' pipeline: By means of reference gene primer amplification, nucleated cell counts were estimated. The repertoire was sequenced with immunoSEQ multiplex PCR; TCRdb's copy has only in-frame clones and lacks some. The V and J calls and clone size are taken from that table; D and trimming were inferred from the DNA. The sample has roughly 670,000 clones, approximately 90% seen once. Material: peripheral blood. The origin of this receptor is a woman between 18 and 29 years old with acute or convalescent COVID-19.

The CDR3 spells CASIINRGFTDTQYF. Here the CDR3 DNA reads TGTGCCAGCATCATAAATCGGGGATTCACAGATACGCAGTATTTT. V is TRBV13 and J is TRBJ2-3; D is possibly TRBD2 (5 bases). CDR1 and CDR2 from the germline V gene are PRHDT and FYEKMQ (reference sequence). V was cut by 7 bases and J by 2 bases, with 16 bases left in between. The CDR3 is made up of 15 amino acids.